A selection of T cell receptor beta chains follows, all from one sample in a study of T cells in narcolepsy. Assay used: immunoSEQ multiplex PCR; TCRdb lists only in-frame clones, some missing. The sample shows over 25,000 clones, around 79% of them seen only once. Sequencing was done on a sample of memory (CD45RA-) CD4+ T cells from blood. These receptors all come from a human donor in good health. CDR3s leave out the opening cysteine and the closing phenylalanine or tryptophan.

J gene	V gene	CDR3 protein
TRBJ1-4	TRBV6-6	ASSLRRTTNEKLF
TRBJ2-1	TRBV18	ASSLQGKSYNEQF
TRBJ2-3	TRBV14	ASSPRGFTQY
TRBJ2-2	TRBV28	ASSFPLSRLYSGSNTGELF
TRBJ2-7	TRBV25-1	ASSEGNRGIYEQY
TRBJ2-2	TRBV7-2	ASSLMDRGIGELF
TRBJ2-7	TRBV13	ASRASGTTYEQY
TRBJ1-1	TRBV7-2	ASSLVILMNTEAF
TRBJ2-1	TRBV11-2	ASSPEGEQF
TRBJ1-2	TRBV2	ASSGRTGAYGYT
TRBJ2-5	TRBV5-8	ASSSGGRQY
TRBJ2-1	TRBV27	ASRPLTELSYNEQF
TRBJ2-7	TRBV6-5	ASSLTGGEYEQY
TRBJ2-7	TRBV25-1	ASREGFYEQY
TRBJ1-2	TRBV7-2	ASSLGQSYGYT
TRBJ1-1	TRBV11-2	ASSSRAGAIEAF
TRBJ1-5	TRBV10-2	ASSESTPRSQH
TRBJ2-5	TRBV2	ASSAGAEETQY
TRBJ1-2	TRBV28	ASSRLRSRDRYGYT
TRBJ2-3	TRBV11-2	ASRNSGQVRDTQY
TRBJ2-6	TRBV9	ASRGGYNPSGANVLT
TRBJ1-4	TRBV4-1	ASSQAGSGNEKLF
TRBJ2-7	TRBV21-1	ASSKPEGRCYEQY